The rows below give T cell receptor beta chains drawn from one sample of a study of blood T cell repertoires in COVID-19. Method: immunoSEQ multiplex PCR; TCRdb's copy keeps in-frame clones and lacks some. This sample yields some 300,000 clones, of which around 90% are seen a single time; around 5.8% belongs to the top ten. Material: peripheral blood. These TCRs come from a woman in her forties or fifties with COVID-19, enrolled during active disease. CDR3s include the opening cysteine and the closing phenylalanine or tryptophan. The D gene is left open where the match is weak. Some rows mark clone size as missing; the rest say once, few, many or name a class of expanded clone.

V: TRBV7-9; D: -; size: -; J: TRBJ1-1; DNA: TGTGCCAGCAGCACGACCGGAGGGAACACTGAAGCTTTCTTT; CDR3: CASSTTGGNTEAFF
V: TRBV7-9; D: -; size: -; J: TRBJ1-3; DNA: TGTGCCAGCAGCTTAGCGGCGGGGGCCGGGGGAAACACCATATATTTT; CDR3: CASSLAAGAGGNTIYF
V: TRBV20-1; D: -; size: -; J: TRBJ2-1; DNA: TGCAGTGCTAGTACGGGGAGCTCCTACAATGAGCAGTTCTTC; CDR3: CSASTGSSYNEQFF
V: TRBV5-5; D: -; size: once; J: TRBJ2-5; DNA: TGTGCCAGCAGCAGGGGGTCTAGCGGAGGCCAAGAGACCCAGTACTTC; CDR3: CASSRGSSGGQETQYF
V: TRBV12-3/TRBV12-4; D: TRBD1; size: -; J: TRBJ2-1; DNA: TGTGCCAGCAGTTTGGACAGGTTCGATGAGCAGTTCTTC; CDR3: CASSLDRFDEQFF
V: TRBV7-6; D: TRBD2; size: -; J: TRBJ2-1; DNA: TGTGCCAGCAGCTACCAGGCGGGAGCCTCTCGGGATGAGCAGTTCTTC; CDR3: CASSYQAGASRDEQFF
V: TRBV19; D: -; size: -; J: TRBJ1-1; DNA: TGTGCCAGTAGTATGGGGGGAGGTAACCCTAAAGCTTTCTTT; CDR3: CASSMGGGNPKAFF
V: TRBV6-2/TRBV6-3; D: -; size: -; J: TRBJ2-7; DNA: TGTGCCAGCAGTTACCCCTCAGGGGAACTCTCCTACGAGCAGTACTTC; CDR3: CASSYPSGELSYEQYF
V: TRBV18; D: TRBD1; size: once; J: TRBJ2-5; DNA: TGTGCCAGCTCACCACAGGGGGCTCGGCAAGAGACCCAGTACTTC; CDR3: CASSPQGARQETQYF
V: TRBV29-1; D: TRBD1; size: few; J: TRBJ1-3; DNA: TGCAGCGTTCTCTCGCAGGGGGGAAGGTCTGGAAACACCATATATTTT; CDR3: CSVLSQGGRSGNTIYF
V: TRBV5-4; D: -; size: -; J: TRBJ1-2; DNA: TGTGCCAGCAGCTTGCCTTCGACAGGATTTCCTGGCTACACCTTC; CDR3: CASSLPSTGFPGYTF
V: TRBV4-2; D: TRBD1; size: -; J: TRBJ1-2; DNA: TGTGCCAGCAGCGGAGGGGGCGGGATCTATGGCTACACCTTC; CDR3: CASSGGGGIYGYTF
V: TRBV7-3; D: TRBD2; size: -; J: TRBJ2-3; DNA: TGTGCCAGCAGCATAGCCCACTTTAGGGTTAGCGGGAGGGACACAGATACGCAGTATTTT; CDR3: CASSIAHFRVSGRDTDTQYF
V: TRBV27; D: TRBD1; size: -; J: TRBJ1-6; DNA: TGTGCCAGCAGCCGATGGGACAGGGGTAATTCACCCCTCCACTTT; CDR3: CASSRWDRGNSPLHF
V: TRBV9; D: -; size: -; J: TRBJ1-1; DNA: TGTGCCAGCAGCGTAGTGGTAGCCTTGAACACTGAAGCTTTCTTT; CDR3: CASSVVVALNTEAFF
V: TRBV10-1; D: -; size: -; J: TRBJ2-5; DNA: TGCGCCAGCAGCGCCGGTTGGGAGACCCAGTACTTC; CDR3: CASSAGWETQYF
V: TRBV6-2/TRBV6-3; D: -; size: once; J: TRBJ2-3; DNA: TGTGCCAGCAGTTACTCGACGCGGGGGCGCGATACGCAGTATTTT; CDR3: CASSYSTRGRDTQYF
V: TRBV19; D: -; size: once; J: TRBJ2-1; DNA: TGTGCCAGTAGTATAGGGAGCGGCCTCTCCTACAATGAGCAGTTCTTC; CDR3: CASSIGSGLSYNEQFF
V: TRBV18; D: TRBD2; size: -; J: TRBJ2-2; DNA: TGTGCCAGCTCACCACCGGGGGTCTGGACGGGAGGTAACACCGGGGAGCTGTTTTTT; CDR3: CASSPPGVWTGGNTGELFF
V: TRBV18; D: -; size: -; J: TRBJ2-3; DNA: TGTGCCAGCTCAGCCGGACTACCTAGCACAGATACGCAGTATTTT; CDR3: CASSAGLPSTDTQYF
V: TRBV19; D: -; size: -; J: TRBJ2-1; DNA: TGTGCCAGTAGCATTCCTTTGAGGTTCTACAATGAGCAGTTCTTC; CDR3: CASSIPLRFYNEQFF
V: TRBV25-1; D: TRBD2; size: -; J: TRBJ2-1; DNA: TGTGCCAGCGGGACTAGCGTTTACAATGAGCAGTTCTTC; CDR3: CASGTSVYNEQFF
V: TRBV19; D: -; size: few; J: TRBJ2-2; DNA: TGTGCCAGTAGTTCTACGGGAGATGCCGGGGAGCTGTTTTTT; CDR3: CASSSTGDAGELFF
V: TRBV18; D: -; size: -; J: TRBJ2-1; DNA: TGTGCCAGCTCACCACCCCTAGCCCCCAATGAGCAGTTCTTC; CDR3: CASSPPLAPNEQFF
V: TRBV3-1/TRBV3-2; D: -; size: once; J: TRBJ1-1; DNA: TGTGCCAGCAGCCAGTACAAAGCTGAAGCTTTCTTT; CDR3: CASSQYKAEAFF
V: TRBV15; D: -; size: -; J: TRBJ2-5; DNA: TGTGCCACCAGCAGAGATTCGGGGATACAAGAGACCCAGTACTTC; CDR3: CATSRDSGIQETQYF
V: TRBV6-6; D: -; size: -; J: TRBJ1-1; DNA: TGTGCCAGCAGTACCACAGACCGGAACACTGAAGCTTTCTTT; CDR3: CASSTTDRNTEAFF
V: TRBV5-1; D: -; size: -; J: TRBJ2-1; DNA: TGCGCCAGCAGCCCTCACCCCGGGACTGGCCTCAATGAGCAGTTCTTC; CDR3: CASSPHPGTGLNEQFF
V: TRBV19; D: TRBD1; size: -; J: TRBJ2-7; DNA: TGTGCCAGTAGTATAGGGACAGGGACCTACGAGCAGTACTTC; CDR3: CASSIGTGTYEQYF
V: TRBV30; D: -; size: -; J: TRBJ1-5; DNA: TGTGCCTGGAGTGGTGACCAGACAGGCCTTAGCAATCAGCCCCAGCATTTT; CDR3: CAWSGDQTGLSNQPQHF
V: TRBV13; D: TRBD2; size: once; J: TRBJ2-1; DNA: TGTGCCAGCAGCTTACCTGGGACTAGCGGGACCAATGAGCAGTTCTTC; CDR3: CASSLPGTSGTNEQFF
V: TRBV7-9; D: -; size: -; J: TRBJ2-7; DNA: TGTGCCAGCAGCGTTCAATCAACCTACGAGCAGTACTTC; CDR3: CASSVQSTYEQYF
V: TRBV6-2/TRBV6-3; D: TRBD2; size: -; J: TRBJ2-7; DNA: TGTGCCAGCAGTTACTCTCCCCGGGAGGCGTTCTACGAGCAGTACTTC; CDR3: CASSYSPREAFYEQYF
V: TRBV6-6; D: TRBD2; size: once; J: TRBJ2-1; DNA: TGTGCCAGCAAAGCGGGACTTCGGAATGAGCAGTTCTTC; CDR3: CASKAGLRNEQFF
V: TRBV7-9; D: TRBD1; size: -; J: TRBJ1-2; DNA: TGTGCCAGCAGCTGGACGACAGGGAACTATGGCTACACCTTC; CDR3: CASSWTTGNYGYTF
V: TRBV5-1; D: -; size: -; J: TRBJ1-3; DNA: TGCGCCAGCAGCTTGTCGGCATCAGGGGACTCTGGAAACACCATATATTTT; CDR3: CASSLSASGDSGNTIYF
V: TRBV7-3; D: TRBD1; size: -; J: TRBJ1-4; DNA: TGTGCCAGCACCATATCCCGGGACAGGCCTCCCGGGGCAACTAATGAAAAACTGTTTTTT; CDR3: CASTISRDRPPGATNEKLFF
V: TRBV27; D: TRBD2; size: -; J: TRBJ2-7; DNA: TGTGCCAGCAGCCTAGCGGGGACACAACAACCTTTTCCCTACGAGCAGTACTTC; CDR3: CASSLAGTQQPFPYEQYF
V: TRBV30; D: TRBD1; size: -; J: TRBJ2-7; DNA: TGTGCCTGGGGACAGGGCCGGGAGCAGTACTTC; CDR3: CAWGQGREQYF
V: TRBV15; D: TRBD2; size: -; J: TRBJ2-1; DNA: TGTGCCACCAGCAGAGATCCATCGCGGGAGGTCGGTGAGCAGTTCTTC; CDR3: CATSRDPSREVGEQFF
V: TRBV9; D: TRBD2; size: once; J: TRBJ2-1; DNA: TGTGCCAGCAGCTACGGACTAGCGGGATACAATGAGCAGTTCTTC; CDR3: CASSYGLAGYNEQFF
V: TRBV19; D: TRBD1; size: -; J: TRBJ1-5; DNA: TGTGCCAGTAGTCCCGGTTCCGGGACAGGGGGCCGGTGGAGCAATCAGCCCCAGCATTTT; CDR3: CASSPGSGTGGRWSNQPQHF
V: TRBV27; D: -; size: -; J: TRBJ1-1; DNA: TGTGCCAGCAAACAGGGCCTTGAAGCTTTCTTT; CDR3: CASKQGLEAFF
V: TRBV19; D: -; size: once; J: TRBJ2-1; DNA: TGTGCCAGTAGTCCACAGGGAGTTAGAAATGAGCAGTTCTTC; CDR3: CASSPQGVRNEQFF
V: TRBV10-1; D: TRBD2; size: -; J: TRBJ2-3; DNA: TGCGCCAGCATTGGTCCGGGAGGGCCTGAAGGGTTTGACACAGATACGCAGTATTTT; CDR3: CASIGPGGPEGFDTDTQYF
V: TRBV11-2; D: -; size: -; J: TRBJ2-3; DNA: TGTGCCAGCAGCACCCAGGGCCGCACAGATACGCAGTATTTT; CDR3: CASSTQGRTDTQYF
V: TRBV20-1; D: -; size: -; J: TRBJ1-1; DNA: TGCAGTGCTATTTTCGACACTGAAGCTTTCTTT; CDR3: CSAIFDTEAFF
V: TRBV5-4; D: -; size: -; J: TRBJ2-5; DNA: TGTGCCAGCAGCCGAGCCGGGAAAGAGACCCAGTACTTC; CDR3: CASSRAGKETQYF
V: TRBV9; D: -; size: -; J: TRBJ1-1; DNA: TGTGCCAGCAGCGCAACACATTCCAAGAACACTGAAGCTTTCTTT; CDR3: CASSATHSKNTEAFF
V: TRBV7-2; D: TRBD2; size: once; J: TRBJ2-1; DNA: TGTGCCAGCAGCCTCAGGTCGCGGGAGTACGCCTACAATGAGCAGTTCTTC; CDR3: CASSLRSREYAYNEQFF
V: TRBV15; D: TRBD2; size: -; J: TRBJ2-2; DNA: TGTGCCACCAGCAGGGGGAGCGGGAGGGCGGCCGGGGAGCTGTTTTTT; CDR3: CATSRGSGRAAGELFF
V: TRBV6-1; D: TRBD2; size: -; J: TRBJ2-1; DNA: TGTGCCAGCAGTGAATCGGGACTAGGACTTCTCAATGAGCAGTTCTTC; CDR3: CASSESGLGLLNEQFF
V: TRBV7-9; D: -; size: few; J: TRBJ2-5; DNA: TGTGCCAGCAGCTCGAAGCGACTGGACTCGGAGACCCAGTACTTC; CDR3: CASSSKRLDSETQYF
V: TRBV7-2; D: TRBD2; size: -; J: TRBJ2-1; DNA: TGTGCCAGCAGCTTCGAGAGACTAGCGGGAAACTACAATGAGCAGTTCTTC; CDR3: CASSFERLAGNYNEQFF
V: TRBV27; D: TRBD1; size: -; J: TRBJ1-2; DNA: TGTGCCAGCAGTTTAGGGACAGGCGATGGCTACACCTTC; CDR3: CASSLGTGDGYTF
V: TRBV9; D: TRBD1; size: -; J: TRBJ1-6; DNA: TGTGCCAGCAGCGTTGCCGGACAGGTGGAATCACCCCTCCACTTT; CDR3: CASSVAGQVESPLHF